This TCR beta chain was captured by sequencing in a study of identifying expanded T cells in peripheral blood. Study observations and caveats: Across healthy donors, higher total template counts meant significantly greater approximately 2-week count variance. Differentially abundant clones: 1 to 1.5 between replicates, just under 17 at about two weeks, 19 to 20 at four.

Collection occurred without any documented infections or immune events in donors. Sequencing used immunoSEQ multiplex PCR; TCRdb keeps in-frame clones, though not all of them. This table holds 95,000 to 100,000 clones, around 88% found once. Per the germline V gene, CDR1 is SGHDT and CDR2 is YYEEEE. This CDR3 has 14 amino acids. The V end lost 3 bases, the J end lost 6 bases, and 13 bases lay between the germline ends. Comment on this clone: What it recognizes is unknown.

This receptor was identified in a person between 18 and 75 years old in good health. V is TRBV5-6 and J is TRBJ1-5, with D possibly being TRBD1 (6 bases). The sample was blood. This chain's CDR3 is CASSSGTSIQPQHF. In DNA form, the CDR3 reads TGTGCCAGCAGCTCCGGGACATCTATTCAGCCCCAGCATTTT.